What follows are 17 T cell receptor beta chains derived from one specimen sequenced in a study of T cells in Graves' hyperthyroidism and ophthalmopathy. Amplification yielded TCR beta CDR3 regions, with RNA transcripts as the source. First-round RT-PCR targeting the TCR CDR3 was performed with the HTBI primer set. TCRdb recomputed calls from the multiplex PCR reads with MiXCR, one row per CDR3 protein. The table lists hundreds of thousands of distinct CDR3 sequences, 15% to 20% of them singletons. Sequencing used blood. The receptors stem from a middle-aged man with Graves' ophthalmopathy.

Ten or more counts support this clonotype. The chain couples TRBV11-1 to TRBJ2-7; maybe TRBD2 (5 bases). Germline loops: CDR1 SGHAT, CDR2 FQDESV (reference sequence). Trimming left V 2 bases short and J 0 bases short, with 8 bases between. This CDR3 has 14 residues. The CDR3 loop is CASSLRDTSYEQYF. CDR3 bases: TGTGCCAGCAGCTTACGGGATACCTCCTACGAGCAGTACTTC.

As to this clonotype: A much larger clone differs from this one at a single base, so this may be a read error. The CDR3 DNA sequence: TGCAGTGCTAGAGAAGTATCACGCCACACTGAAGCTTTCTTT. This encodes CSAREVSRHTEAFF. J is TRBJ1-1 and V is TRBV20-1, with unresolved D. Germline lookup yields CDR1 DFQATT and CDR2 SNEGSKA (reference sequence). Trimming removed 0 bases from V and 3 bases from J, with 11 bases in between. The CDR3 has 14 residues.

This chain links TRBV9 with TRBJ1-5; tentative D call: TRBD1 (5 bases). The CDR3 totals 14 residues. Germline values: CDR1 SGDLS, CDR2 YYNGEE. Trimming stripped 3 bases from V and 3 bases from J, with 10 bases between. The CDR3 nucleotides are TGTGCCAGCAGCGCTGGGGGAACCAATCAGCCCCAGCATTTT. Protein product: CASSAGGTNQPQHF.

The chain joins TRBV28 to TRBJ1-5; possible D gene TRBD1, 6 bases. The CDR3 contains 14 residues. CDR1 is MDHEN, CDR2 SYDVKM, per germline. Trimming pared 5 bases from V and 7 bases from J, leaving 15 bases between. CDR3 protein: CASSSLTGNQPQHF. The DNA for the CDR3 is TGTGCCAGCAGTAGCCTTACAGGGAACCAGCCCCAGCATTTT.

This clonotype was seen only a few times. This chain joins TRBV7-9 and TRBJ1-2, with D possibly matching TRBD1 (5 bases). The CDR3 loop spans 13 amino acids. The ends were cut back, 8 bases at V and 4 bases at J, with 14 bases in the middle. The germline CDR1 and CDR2 sequences are SEHNR and FQNEAQ (reference sequence). The CDR3 coding sequence is TGTGCCAGCGCCCCGGGGCAGACCTATGGCTACACCTTC. Translated: CASAPGQTYGYTF.

This clonotype was seen repeatedly, ten times or more. The chain joins TRBV5-1 to TRBJ2-1; the match to TRBD1 covers 7 bases. CDR1 is SGHRS and CDR2 is YFSETQ in the germline V gene. This CDR3 has 14 amino acids. The V segment lost 4 bases and the J segment 2 bases; nucleotides outside the gene matches: 3. The CDR3 reads CASSPQGPYNEQFF. In DNA form, the CDR3 reads TGCGCCAGCAGCCCACAGGGGCCCTACAATGAGCAGTTCTTC. Using reference TRBV5-1 and TRBJ2-1 for the parts outside the CDR3, the full variable domain is KAGVTQTPRYLIKTRGQQVTLSCSPISGHRSVSWYQQTPGQGLQFLFEYFSETQRNKGNFPGRFSGRQFSNSRSEMNVSTLELGDSALYLCASSPQGPYNEQFFGPGTRLTVL.

The V gene is TRBV4-3, the J gene TRBJ1-4; D is possibly TRBD1 (6 bases). This CDR3 contains 16 residues. Trimming removed 0 bases from V and 8 bases from J, with 16 bases in between. Germline CDR1 LGHNA, CDR2 YSLEER. CDR3 sequence reads: CASSQDRARGMEKLFF. In DNA form, the CDR3 reads TGCGCCAGCAGCCAAGATAGGGCCAGGGGTATGGAAAAACTGTTTTTT.

Turning to this clonotype: This could be a read error, since a much larger clone is one nucleotide away. The rearrangement joins TRBV7-6 to TRBJ2-7, with TRBD2 identical over 7 bases. This CDR3 contains 17 residues. After removal of 1 base from V and 0 bases from J, the junction contained 9 bases not matched to a gene. The V gene's germline CDR1 is SGHVS and CDR2 FNYEAQ. The CDR3 loop is CASSLEEASGYSYEQYF. As DNA, the CDR3 is TGTGCCAGCAGCTTAGAGGAGGCTAGCGGCTACTCCTACGAGCAGTACTTC. The full variable domain, rest sourced from reference TRBV7-6 and TRBJ2-7, is GAGVSQSPRYKVTKRGQDVALRCDPISGHVSLYWYRQALGQGPEFLTYFNYEAQQDKSGLPNDRFSAERPEGSISTLTIQRTEQRDSAMYRCASSLEEASGYSYEQYFGPGTRLTVT.

The table lists this clonotype with many counts. This chain connects TRBV7-2 to TRBJ2-1; D tentatively reads TRBD1 or TRBD2 (5 bases each). CDR1 is SGHTA and CDR2 is FQGNSA in the germline V gene. The CDR3 runs 16 residues. With 5 bases removed from V and 2 bases from J, the gap between germline ends came to 16 bases. CDR3 nucleotides: TGTGCCAGCAGCCCAGAGGGTTGGGGACCCTACAATGAGCAGTTCTTC. This sequence encodes CASSPEGWGPYNEQFF.

Ten or more counts support this clonotype. The DNA of the CDR3 is TGTGCCAGCAGTGACGGGCAAACCGGCGCGGAGACCCAGTACTTC. Encoded protein: CASSDGQTGAETQYF. The rearrangement links TRBV2 to TRBJ2-5; no clear D. V dropped 3 bases and J dropped 5 bases, with 16 bases sitting between them. CDR1 SNHLY and CDR2 FYNNEI come from the germline V gene. The CDR3 spans 15 residues. The whole variable domain, remainder taken from reference TRBV2 and TRBJ2-5, is EPEVTQTPSHQVTQMGQEVILRCVPISNHLYFYWYRQILGQKVEFLVSFYNNEISEKSEIFDDQFSVERPDGSNFTLKIRSTKLEDSAMYFCASSDGQTGAETQYFGPGTRLLVL.

This clonotype came up many times. V usage is TRBV11-2 and J usage is TRBJ2-3; 8 bases line up with TRBD2. J gave up 3 bases and V 5 bases, and 4 bases lay outside the gene matches. Germline V gene lookup returns CDR1 SGHAT and CDR2 FQNNGV. This CDR3 contains 14 residues. CDR3 loop: CASSAGTRTDTQYF. The DNA of the CDR3 is TGTGCCAGCAGCGCCGGGACTAGGACAGATACGCAGTATTTT.

The V call is TRBV7-9, the J call TRBJ2-3; possible D gene TRBD2, 5 bases. The CDR3 extends over 13 amino acids. Trimming left V 5 bases short and J 6 bases short, with 12 bases between. Per germline, CDR1 SEHNR and CDR2 FQNEAQ (reference sequence). DNA for the CDR3: TGTGCCAGCAGCCGAGGACTCCGCGATACGCAGTATTTT. Translating gives CASSRGLRDTQYF. The entire variable domain, with the rest obtained from reference TRBV7-9 and TRBJ2-3, is as follows: DTGVSQNPRHKITKRGQNVTFRCDPISEHNRLYWYRQTLGQGPEFLTYFQNEAQLEKSRLLSDRFSAERPKGSFSTLEIQRTEQGDSAMYLCASSRGLRDTQYFGPGTRLTVL.

The chain has TRBV7-8 and TRBJ1-2, with TRBD1 matching over 7 bases. V lost 0 bases and J lost 5; bases outside the gene matches: 3. CDR3 length equals 14 residues. In germline, CDR1 is SGHVS, CDR2 FQNEAQ. CDR3 nucleotide sequence: TGTGCCAGCAGCTTAGCGCAACAGGGGTATGGCTACACCTTC. This codes for CASSLAQQGYGYTF.

This clonotype was seen ten or more times. The chain recombines TRBV12-3 or TRBV12-4 with TRBJ1-2; 7 positions match TRBD1. The CDR3 length is 13 residues. Trimming took 7 bases from V and 5 from J; bases not matched to a gene: 7. The CDR3 DNA sequence: TGTGCCAGCACGACTCAGGGGGGGTATGGCTACACCTTC. It translates to CASTTQGGYGYTF.

There are a few counts of this clonotype. The chain employs TRBV2 and TRBJ2-3; unclear D gene. The length of the CDR3 is 14 residues. V gave up 5 bases and J gave up 2 bases, with 11 bases separating them. The V gene's germline CDR1 is SNHLY and CDR2 FYNNEI. The CDR3 DNA reads as TGTGCCAGCAGTTTCACTCGGGCCACAGATACGCAGTATTTT. This encodes CASSFTRATDTQYF.

This clonotype was recorded many times. The rearrangement uses TRBV28 and TRBJ2-7; 11 bases are a match to TRBD2. The V and J ends lost 2 bases and 5 bases, in that order; junction bases with no gene match: 5. Germline CDR1 MDHEN, CDR2 SYDVKM. The CDR3 loop spans 15 amino acids. The DNA of the CDR3 is TGTGCCAGCAGTTTACTAGCGGGAGGCCCCAACGAGCAGTACTTC. Translation: CASSLLAGGPNEQYF.

This clonotype was picked up many times. The gene calls are TRBV5-1 and TRBJ1-1; TRBD1 is a possible D gene (5 bases). The V end lost 4 bases, the J end lost 0 bases, and 10 bases lay between the germline ends. CDR3 length: 14 residues. CDR1 SGHRS and CDR2 YFSETQ come from the germline V gene. The CDR3: CASSVRQMNTEAFF. CDR3 sequence (DNA): TGCGCCAGCAGCGTAAGACAGATGAACACTGAAGCTTTCTTT.